The entry below describes one T cell receptor beta chain. In germline, CDR1 is SGHTA, CDR2 FQGNSA. The V gene end was trimmed by 1 base and the J gene end by 5 bases; junction bases not matched to a gene: 8. This CDR3 is built from 16 residues. This specimen belongs to a study of blood T cells in healthy people across ages. A J-beta primer mix and a sample-barcoded 5' primer were used in a second PCR of about 7 to 12 cycles. TCRdb re-analysed the 5' RACE reads in MiXCR, keeping a single row per CDR3 protein. The repertoire includes 1 million to 1.2 million distinct CDR3 sequences, around two fifths of them detected once, and under 15% sits in the top ten.

The sequenced sample consisted of blood. The source of this sequence is a man younger than 30 in good health. The genes are TRBV7-2 and TRBJ1-5; 7 bases match TRBD1. Here the CDR3 reads CASSLGGRGSYQPQHF. In DNA, the CDR3 is TGTGCCAGCAGCTTAGGGGGCAGGGGGTCCTATCAGCCCCAGCATTTT.